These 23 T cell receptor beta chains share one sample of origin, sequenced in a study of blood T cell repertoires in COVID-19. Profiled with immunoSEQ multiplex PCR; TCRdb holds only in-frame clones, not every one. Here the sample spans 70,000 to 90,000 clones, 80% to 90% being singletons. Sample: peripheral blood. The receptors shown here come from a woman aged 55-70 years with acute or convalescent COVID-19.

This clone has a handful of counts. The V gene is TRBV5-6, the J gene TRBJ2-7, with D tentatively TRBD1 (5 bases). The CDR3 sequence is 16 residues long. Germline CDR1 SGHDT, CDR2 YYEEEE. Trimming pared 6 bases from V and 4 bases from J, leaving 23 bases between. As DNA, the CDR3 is TGTGCCAGCACCCAAAGGTGGGAAGGGGCTGTATACGAGCAGTACTTC. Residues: CASTQRWEGAVYEQYF.

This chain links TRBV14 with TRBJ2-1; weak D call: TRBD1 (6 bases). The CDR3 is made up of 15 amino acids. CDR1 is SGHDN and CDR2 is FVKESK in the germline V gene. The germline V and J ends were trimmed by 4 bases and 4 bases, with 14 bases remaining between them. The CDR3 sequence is CASSLPGHGYNEQFF. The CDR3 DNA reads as TGTGCCAGCAGCCTTCCGGGACACGGTTACAATGAGCAGTTCTTC.

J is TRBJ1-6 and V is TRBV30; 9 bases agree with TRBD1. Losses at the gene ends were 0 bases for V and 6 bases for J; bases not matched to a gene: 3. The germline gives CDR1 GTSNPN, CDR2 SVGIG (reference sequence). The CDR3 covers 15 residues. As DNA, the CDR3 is TGTGCCTGGAGTGTAACAGGGGGCGCTAATTCACCCCTCCACTTT. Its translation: CAWSVTGGANSPLHF. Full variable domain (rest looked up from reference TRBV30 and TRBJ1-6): SQTIHQWPATLVQPVGSPLSLECTVEGTSNPNLYWYRQAAGRGLQLLFYSVGIGQISSEVPQNLSASRPQDRQFILSSKKLLLSDSGFYLCAWSVTGGANSPLHFGNGTRLTVT.

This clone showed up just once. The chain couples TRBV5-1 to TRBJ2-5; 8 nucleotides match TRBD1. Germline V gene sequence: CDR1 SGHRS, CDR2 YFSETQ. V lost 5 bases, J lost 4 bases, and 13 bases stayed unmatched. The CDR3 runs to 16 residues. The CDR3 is CASRLTGGRIRETQYF. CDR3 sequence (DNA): TGCGCCAGCAGACTTACAGGGGGTAGGATCCGAGAGACCCAGTACTTC.

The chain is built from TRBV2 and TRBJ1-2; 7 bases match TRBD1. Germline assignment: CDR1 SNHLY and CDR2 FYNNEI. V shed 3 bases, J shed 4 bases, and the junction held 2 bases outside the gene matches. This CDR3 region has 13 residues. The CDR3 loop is CASSDRDSYGYTF. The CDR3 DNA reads TGTGCCAGCAGTGACCGGGACAGCTATGGCTACACCTTC. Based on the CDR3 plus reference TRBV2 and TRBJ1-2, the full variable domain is EPEVTQTPSHQVTQMGQEVILRCVPISNHLYFYWYRQILGQKVEFLVSFYNNEISEKSEIFDDQFSVERPDGSNFTLKIRSTKLEDSAMYFCASSDRDSYGYTFGSGTRLTVV.

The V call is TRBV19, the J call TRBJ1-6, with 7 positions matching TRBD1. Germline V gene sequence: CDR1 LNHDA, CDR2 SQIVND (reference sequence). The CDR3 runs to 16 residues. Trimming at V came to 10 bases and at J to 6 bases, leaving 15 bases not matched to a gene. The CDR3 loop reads CATTPYGAGGNSPLHF. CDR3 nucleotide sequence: TGTGCCACCACCCCCTACGGGGCAGGGGGTAATTCACCCCTCCACTTT.

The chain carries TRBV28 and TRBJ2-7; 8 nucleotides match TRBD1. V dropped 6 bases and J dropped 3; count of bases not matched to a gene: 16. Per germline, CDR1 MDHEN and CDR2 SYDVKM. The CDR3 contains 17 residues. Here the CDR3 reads CASSLNQGAPPYYEQYF. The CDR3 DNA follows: TGTGCCAGCAGCCTAAATCAGGGGGCGCCCCCCTACTACGAGCAGTACTTC.

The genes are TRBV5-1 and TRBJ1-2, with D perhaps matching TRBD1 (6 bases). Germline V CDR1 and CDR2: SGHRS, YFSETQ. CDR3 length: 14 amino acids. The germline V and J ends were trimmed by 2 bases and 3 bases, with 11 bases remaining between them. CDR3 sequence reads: CASSFQGGDYGYTF. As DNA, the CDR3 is TGCGCCAGCAGCTTCCAAGGGGGTGACTATGGCTACACCTTC.

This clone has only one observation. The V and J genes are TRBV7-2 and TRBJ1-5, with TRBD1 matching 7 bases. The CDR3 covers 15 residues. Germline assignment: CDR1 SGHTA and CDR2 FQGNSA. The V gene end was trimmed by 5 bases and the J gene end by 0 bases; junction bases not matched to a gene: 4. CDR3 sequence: CASSLTGNSNQPQHF. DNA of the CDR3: TGTGCCAGCAGCCTGACAGGGAATAGCAATCAGCCCCAGCATTTT.

The CDR3 here is CASSYGGEGSNQPQHF. CDR3 DNA sequence: TGTGCCAGCAGTTACGGGGGGGAAGGCAGCAATCAGCCCCAGCATTTT. The V call is TRBV6-5, the J call TRBJ1-5, with TRBD1 as a possible D gene (5 bases). Germline lookup yields CDR1 MNHEY and CDR2 SVGAGI. V lost 2 bases, J lost 1 base, and 12 bases lay in between. The CDR3 loop spans 16 amino acids.

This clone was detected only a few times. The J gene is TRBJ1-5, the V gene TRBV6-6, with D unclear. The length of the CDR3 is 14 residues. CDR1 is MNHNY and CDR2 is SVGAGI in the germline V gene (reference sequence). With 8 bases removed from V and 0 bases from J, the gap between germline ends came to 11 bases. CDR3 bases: TGTGCCAGCTACAGCTTTGATAGCAATCAGCCCCAGCATTTT. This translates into CASYSFDSNQPQHF.

The CDR3 DNA reads as TGTGCCACCAGTGATAACCGCCACGGGGGAAACACCATATATTTT. Translation gives CATSDNRHGGNTIYF. V is TRBV24-1 and J is TRBJ1-3, with unresolved D. V lost 3 bases and J lost 4, with 12 bases in between. There are 15 residues in the CDR3. The V gene's germline CDR1 is KGHDR and CDR2 SFDVKD.

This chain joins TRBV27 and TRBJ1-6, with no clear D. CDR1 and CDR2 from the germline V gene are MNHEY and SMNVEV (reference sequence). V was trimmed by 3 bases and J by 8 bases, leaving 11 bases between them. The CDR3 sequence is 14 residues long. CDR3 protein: CASSLERVDSPLHF. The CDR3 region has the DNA TGTGCCAGCAGTTTGGAGAGGGTTGATTCACCCCTCCACTTT.

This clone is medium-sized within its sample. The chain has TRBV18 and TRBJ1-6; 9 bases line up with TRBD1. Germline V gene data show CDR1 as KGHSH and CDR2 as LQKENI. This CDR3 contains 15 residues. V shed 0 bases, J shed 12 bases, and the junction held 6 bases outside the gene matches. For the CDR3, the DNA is TGTGCCAGCTCACCACCCGGACAGGGGAGGGGACCCCTCCACTTT. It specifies CASSPPGQGRGPLHF.

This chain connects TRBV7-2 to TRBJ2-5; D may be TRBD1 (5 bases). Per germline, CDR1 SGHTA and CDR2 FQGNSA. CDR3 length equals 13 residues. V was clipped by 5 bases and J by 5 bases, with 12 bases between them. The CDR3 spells CASSPLSGETQYF. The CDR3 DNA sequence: TGTGCCAGCAGCCCCCTTTCAGGGGAGACCCAGTACTTC.

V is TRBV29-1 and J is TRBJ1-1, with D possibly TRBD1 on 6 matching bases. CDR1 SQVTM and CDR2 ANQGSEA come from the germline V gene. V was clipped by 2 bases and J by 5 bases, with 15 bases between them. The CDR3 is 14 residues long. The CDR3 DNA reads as TGCAGCGTTGAAATTAGTGGGGGCGGGACTGAAGCTTTCTTT. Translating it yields CSVEISGGGTEAFF.

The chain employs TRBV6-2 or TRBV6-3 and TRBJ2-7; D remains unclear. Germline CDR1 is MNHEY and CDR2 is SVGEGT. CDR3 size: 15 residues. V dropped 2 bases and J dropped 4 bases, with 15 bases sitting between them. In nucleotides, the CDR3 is TGTGCCAGCAGTTACGACACCCAAAGGCCGTACGAGCAGTACTTC. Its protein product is CASSYDTQRPYEQYF.

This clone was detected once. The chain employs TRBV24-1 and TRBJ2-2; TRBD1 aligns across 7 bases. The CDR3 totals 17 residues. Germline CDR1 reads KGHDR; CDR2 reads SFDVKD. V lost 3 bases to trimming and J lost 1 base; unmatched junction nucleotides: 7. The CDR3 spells CATSDLGRTGNTGELFF. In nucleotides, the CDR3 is TGTGCCACCAGTGATCTGGGACGGACAGGGAACACCGGGGAGCTGTTTTTT.

The CDR3 here is CASSVIGGNYEQYV. CDR3 DNA: TGTGCCAGCAGCGTTATAGGAGGGAATTACGAGCAGTACGTC. The chain recombines TRBV11-2 with TRBJ2-7; TRBD2 is a possible D gene (6 bases). The CDR3 has 14 residues. Per germline, CDR1 SGHAT and CDR2 FQNNGV. The V gene lost 5 bases and the J gene lost 4 bases, with 15 bases spanning the gap.

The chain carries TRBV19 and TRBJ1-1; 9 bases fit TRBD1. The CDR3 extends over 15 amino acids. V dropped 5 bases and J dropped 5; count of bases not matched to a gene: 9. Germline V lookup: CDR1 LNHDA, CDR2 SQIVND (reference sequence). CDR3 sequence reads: CASSGTRDRVTEAFF. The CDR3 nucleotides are TGTGCCAGTAGTGGAACACGGGACAGGGTTACTGAAGCTTTCTTT.

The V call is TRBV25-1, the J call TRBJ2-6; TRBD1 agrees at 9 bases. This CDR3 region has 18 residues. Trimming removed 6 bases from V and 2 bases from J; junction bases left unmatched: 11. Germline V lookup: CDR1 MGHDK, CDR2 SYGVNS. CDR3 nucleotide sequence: TGTGCCAGCAGCGACGACAGGGGGAGGTTTACTGGGGCCAACGTCCTGACTTTC. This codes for CASSDDRGRFTGANVLTF. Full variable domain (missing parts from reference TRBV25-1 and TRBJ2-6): EADIYQTPRYLVIGTGKKITLECSQTMGHDKMYWYQQDPGMELHLIHYSYGVNSTEKGDLSSESTVSRIRTEHFPLTLESARPSHTSQYLCASSDDRGRFTGANVLTFGAGSRLTVL.

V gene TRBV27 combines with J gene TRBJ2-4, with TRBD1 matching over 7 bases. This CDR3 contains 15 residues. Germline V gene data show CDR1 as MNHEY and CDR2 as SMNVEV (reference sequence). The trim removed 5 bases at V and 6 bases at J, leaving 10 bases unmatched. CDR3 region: CASSPWDRTANIQYF. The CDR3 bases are TGTGCCAGCAGTCCCTGGGACAGAACGGCAAACATTCAGTACTTC.

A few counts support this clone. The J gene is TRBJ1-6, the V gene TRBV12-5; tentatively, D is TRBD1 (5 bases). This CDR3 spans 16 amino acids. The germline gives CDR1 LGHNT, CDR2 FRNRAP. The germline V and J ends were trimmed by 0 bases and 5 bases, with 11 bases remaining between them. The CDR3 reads CASGLVVRGDNSPLHF. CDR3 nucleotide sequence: TGTGCTAGTGGTTTGGTAGTGCGGGGGGATAATTCACCCCTCCACTTT. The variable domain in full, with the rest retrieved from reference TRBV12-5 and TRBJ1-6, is DARVTQTPRHKVTEMGQEVTMRCQPILGHNTVFWYRQTMMQGLELLAYFRNRAPLDDSGMPKDRFSAEMPDATLATLKIQPSEPRDSAVYFCASGLVVRGDNSPLHFGNGTRLTVT.